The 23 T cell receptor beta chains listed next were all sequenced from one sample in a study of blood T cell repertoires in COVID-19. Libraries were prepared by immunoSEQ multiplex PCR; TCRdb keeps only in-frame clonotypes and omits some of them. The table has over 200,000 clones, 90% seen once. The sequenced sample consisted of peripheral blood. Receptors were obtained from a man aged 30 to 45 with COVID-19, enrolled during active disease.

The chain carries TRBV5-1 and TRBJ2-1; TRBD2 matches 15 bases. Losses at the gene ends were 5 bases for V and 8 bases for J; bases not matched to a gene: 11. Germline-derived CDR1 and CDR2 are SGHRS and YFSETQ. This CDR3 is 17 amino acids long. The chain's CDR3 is CASRGTGLAGGLDEQFF. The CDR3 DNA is TGCGCCAGCAGGGGAACAGGACTAGCGGGAGGGCTTGATGAGCAGTTCTTC.

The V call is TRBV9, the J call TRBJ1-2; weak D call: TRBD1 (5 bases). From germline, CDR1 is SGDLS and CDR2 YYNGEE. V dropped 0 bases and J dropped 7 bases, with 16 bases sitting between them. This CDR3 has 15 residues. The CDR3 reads CASSVVPRTIGGYTF. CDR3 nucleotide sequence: TGTGCCAGCAGCGTAGTCCCACGGACAATAGGTGGCTACACCTTC.

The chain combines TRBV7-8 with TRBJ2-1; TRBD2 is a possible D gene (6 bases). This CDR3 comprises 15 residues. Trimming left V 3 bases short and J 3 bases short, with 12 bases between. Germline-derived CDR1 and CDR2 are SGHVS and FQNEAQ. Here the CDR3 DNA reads TGTGCCAGCAGCTTCCGGGACTTTGGCTACAATGAGCAGTTCTTC. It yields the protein CASSFRDFGYNEQFF.

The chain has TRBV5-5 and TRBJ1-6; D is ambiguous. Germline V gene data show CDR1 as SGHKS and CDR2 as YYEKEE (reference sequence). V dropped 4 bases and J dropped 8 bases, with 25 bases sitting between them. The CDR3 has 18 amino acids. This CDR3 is CASSQETGRRRVDSPLHF. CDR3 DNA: TGTGCCAGCAGCCAAGAGACCGGGAGGAGACGAGTTGATTCACCCCTCCACTTT.

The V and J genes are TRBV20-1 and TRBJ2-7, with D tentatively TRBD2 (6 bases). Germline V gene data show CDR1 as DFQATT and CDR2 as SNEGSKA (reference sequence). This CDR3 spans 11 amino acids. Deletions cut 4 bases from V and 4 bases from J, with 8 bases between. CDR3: CSAISGYEQYF. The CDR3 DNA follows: TGCAGTGCTATAAGCGGGTACGAGCAGTACTTC.

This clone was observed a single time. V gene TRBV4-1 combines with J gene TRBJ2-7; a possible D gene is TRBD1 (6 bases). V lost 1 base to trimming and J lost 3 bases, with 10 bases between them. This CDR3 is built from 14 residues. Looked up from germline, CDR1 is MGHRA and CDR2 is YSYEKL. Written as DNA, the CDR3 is TGCGCCAGCAGCCAAGCGACAGGTGGCTACGAGCAGTACTTC. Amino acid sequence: CASSQATGGYEQYF.

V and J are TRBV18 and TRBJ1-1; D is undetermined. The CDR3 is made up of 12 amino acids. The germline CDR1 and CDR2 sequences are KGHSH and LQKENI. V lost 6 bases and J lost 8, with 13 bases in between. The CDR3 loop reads CASSTLVPEAFF. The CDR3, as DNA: TGTGCCAGCTCGACTCTGGTTCCAGAAGCTTTCTTT.

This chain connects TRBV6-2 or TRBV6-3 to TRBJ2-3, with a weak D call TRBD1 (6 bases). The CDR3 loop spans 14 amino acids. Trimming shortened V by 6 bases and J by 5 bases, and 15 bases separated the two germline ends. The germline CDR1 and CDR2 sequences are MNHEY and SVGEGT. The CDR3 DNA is TGTGCCAGCAGCAGGGGAAAGGTGGGAGATACGCAGTATTTT. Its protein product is CASSRGKVGDTQYF.

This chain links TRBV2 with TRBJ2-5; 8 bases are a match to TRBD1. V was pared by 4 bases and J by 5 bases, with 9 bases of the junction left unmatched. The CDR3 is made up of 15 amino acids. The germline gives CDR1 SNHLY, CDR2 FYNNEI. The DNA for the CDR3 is TGTGCCAGCAGTGGAGGACAGGGAGGATACGAGACCCAGTACTTC. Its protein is CASSGGQGGYETQYF.

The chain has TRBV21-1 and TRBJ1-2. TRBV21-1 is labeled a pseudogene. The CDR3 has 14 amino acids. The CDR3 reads CASGTDALNYGYTF. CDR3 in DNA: TGTGCCAGCGGGACTGACGCCCTAAACTATGGCTACACCTTC.

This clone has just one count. The CDR3 DNA sequence: TGTGCCAGCTCACCTGGAGGTCACGGGGAGCTGTTTTTT. It is translated as CASSPGGHGELFF. The chain is built from TRBV18 and TRBJ2-2; D might be TRBD2 (5 bases). Germline CDR1 KGHSH, CDR2 LQKENI. This CDR3 region has 13 residues. Trimming pared 3 bases from V and 7 bases from J, leaving 9 bases between.

CDR3 coding DNA: TGTGCCATCAGTGAGTCGTCTCAGGGAGGGGCTAACTATGGCTACACCTTC. Translation: CAISESSQGGANYGYTF. V gene TRBV10-3 combines with J gene TRBJ1-2; weak D call: TRBD1 (5 bases). There are 17 residues in the CDR3. The V and J ends lost 0 bases and 0 bases respectively, with 14 bases between them. Germline V gives CDR1 ENHRY, CDR2 SYGVKD.

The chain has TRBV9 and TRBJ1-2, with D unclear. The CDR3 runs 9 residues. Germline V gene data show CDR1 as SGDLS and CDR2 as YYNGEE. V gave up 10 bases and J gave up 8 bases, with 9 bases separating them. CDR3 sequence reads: CAGFRGYTF. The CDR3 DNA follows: TGTGCCGGTTTTCGGGGCTACACCTTC. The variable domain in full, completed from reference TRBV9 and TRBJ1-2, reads DSGVTQTPKHLITATGQRVTLRCSPRSGDLSVYWYQQSLDQGLQFLIQYYNGEERAKGNILERFSAQQFPDLHSELNLSSLELGDSALYFCAGFRGYTFGSGTRLTVV.

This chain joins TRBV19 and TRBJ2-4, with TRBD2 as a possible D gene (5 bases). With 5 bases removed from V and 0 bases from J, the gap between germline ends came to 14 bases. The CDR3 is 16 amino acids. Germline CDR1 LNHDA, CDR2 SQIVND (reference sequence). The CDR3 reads CASSGGVGLAKNIQYF. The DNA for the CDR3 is TGTGCCAGTAGTGGAGGTGTTGGACTAGCCAAAAACATTCAGTACTTC.

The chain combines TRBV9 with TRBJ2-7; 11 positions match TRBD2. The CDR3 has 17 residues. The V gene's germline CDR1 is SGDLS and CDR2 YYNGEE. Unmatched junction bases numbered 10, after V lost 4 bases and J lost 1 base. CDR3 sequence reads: CASSPLGTSGNSYEQYF. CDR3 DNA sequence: TGTGCCAGCAGCCCCTTGGGGACTAGCGGAAATTCCTACGAGCAGTACTTC. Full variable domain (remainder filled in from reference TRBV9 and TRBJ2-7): DSGVTQTPKHLITATGQRVTLRCSPRSGDLSVYWYQQSLDQGLQFLIQYYNGEERAKGNILERFSAQQFPDLHSELNLSSLELGDSALYFCASSPLGTSGNSYEQYFGPGTRLTVT.

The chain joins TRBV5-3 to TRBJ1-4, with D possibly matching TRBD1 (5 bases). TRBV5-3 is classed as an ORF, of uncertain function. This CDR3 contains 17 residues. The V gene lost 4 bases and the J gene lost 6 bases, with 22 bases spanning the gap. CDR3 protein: CARSLASPRDSYEKLFF. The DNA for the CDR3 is TGTGCCAGAAGCCTCGCCTCACCCCGGGACTCGTATGAAAAACTGTTTTTT.

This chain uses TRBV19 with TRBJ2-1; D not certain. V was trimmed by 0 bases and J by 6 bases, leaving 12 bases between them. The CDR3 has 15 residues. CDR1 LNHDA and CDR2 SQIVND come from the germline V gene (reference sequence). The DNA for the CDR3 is TGTGCCAGTAGTATAGATCTTGGGCAGGTCAATGAGCAGTTCTTC. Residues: CASSIDLGQVNEQFF.

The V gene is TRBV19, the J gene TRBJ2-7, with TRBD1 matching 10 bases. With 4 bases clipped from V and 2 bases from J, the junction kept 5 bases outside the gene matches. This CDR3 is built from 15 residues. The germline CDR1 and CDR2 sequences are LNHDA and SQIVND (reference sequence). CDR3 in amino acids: CASSSPGTGAYEQYF. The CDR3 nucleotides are TGTGCCAGTAGTAGTCCCGGGACAGGGGCCTACGAGCAGTACTTC.

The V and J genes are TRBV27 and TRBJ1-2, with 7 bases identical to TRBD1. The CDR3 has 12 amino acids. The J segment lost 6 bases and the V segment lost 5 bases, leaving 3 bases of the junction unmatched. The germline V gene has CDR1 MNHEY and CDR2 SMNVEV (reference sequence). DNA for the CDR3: TGTGCCAGCAGTCAGACAGGGAATGGCTACACCTTC. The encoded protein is CASSQTGNGYTF.

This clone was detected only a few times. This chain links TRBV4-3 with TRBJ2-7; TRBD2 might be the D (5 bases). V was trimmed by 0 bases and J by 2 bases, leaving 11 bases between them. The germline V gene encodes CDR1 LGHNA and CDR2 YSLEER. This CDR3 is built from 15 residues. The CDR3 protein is CASSQDARGTYEQYF. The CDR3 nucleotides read TGCGCCAGCAGCCAAGACGCTAGAGGGACCTACGAGCAGTACTTC.

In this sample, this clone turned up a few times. CDR3 in amino acids: CASSPGTGTYGYTF. DNA of the CDR3: TGTGCCAGCAGCCCCGGGACAGGGACTTATGGCTACACCTTC. The chain joins TRBV7-2 to TRBJ1-2, with TRBD1 identical over 9 bases. The V and J ends lost 5 bases and 5 bases, in that order; junction bases with no gene match: 6. Germline CDR1 SGHTA, CDR2 FQGNSA. The length of the CDR3 is 14 residues.

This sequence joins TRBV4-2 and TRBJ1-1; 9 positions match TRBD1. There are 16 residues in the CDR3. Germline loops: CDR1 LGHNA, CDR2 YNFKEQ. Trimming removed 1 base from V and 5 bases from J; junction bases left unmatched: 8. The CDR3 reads CASSQVGQGWGTEAFF. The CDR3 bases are TGTGCCAGCAGCCAAGTGGGACAGGGATGGGGGACTGAAGCTTTCTTT.

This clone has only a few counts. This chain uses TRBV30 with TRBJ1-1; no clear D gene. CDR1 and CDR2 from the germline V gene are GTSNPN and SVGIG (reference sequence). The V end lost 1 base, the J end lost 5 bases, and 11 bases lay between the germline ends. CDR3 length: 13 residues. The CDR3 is CAWSADSRTEAFF. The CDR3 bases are TGTGCCTGGAGTGCCGACTCTAGGACTGAAGCTTTCTTT.